This T cell receptor beta chain was obtained from a study of blood T cells in healthy people across ages. Germline lookup yields CDR1 SGHTA and CDR2 FQGNSA. Trimming took 5 bases from V and 5 from J, leaving 13 bases between them. The CDR3 has 13 amino acids. This clonotype showed up just a few times. Using a J-beta primer mix together with a sample-barcoded 5' primer, a second PCR was run for roughly 6 to 12 cycles. TCRdb ran MiXCR on the 5' RACE reads and lists one entry per CDR3 protein. The profile shows hundreds of thousands of distinct CDR3 sequences, around 49% of them singletons. All donors came from Russia, were Caucasian and healthy, and spanned ages about 6 to 100. The authors extracted at least 5 micrograms of total RNA per sample.

The receptor's source is a woman between 55 and 75 years old in good health. The V and J genes are TRBV7-2 and TRBJ2-7; a possible D gene is TRBD1 (5 bases). Sequenced sample: blood. The CDR3: CASSQNLGDEQYF. DNA for the CDR3: TGTGCCAGCAGCCAAAATCTAGGGGACGAGCAGTACTTC.